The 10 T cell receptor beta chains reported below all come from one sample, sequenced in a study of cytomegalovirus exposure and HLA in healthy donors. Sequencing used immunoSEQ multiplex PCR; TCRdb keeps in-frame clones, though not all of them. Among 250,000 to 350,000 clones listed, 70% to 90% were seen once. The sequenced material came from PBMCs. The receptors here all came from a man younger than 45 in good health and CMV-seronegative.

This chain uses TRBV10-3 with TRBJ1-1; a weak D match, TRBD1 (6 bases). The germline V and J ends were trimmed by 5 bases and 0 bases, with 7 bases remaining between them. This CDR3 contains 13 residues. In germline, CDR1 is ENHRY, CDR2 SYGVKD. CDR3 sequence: CAISRDMNTEAFF. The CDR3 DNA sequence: TGTGCCATCAGTCGGGACATGAACACTGAAGCTTTCTTT.

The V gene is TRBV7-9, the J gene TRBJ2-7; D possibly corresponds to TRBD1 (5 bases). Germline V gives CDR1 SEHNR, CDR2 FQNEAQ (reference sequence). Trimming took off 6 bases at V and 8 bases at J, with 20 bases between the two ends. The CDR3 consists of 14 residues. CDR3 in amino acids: CASSEGVSLSKQYF. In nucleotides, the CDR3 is TGTGCCAGCAGTGAAGGGGTTTCACTTAGTAAGCAGTACTTC.

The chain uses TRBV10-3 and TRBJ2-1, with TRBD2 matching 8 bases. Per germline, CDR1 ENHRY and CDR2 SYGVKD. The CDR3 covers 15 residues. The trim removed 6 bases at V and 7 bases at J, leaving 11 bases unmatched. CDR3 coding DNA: TGTGCCATCAGGCCGGCGGGGGGTGTACAAAATGAGCAGTTCTTC. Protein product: CAIRPAGGVQNEQFF.

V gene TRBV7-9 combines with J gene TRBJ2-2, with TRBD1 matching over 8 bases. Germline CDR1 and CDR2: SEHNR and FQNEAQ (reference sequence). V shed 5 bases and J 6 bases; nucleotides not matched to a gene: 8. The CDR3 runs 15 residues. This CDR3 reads CASSRVQGASGELFF. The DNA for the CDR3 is TGTGCCAGCAGCCGTGTGCAGGGGGCTTCCGGGGAGCTGTTTTTT.

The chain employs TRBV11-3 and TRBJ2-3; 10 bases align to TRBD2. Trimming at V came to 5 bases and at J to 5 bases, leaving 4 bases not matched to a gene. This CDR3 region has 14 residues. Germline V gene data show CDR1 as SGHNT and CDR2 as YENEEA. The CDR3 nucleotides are TGTGCCAGCAGCCCTGGACTAGCGGTAGATACGCAGTATTTT. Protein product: CASSPGLAVDTQYF.

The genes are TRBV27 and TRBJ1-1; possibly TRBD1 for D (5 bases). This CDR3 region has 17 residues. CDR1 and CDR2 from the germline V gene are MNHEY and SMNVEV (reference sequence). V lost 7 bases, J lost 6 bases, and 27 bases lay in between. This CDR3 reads CASIRKRDRGLPSEAFF. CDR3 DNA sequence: TGTGCCAGCATACGTAAGCGGGACCGGGGACTGCCCTCTGAAGCTTTCTTT.

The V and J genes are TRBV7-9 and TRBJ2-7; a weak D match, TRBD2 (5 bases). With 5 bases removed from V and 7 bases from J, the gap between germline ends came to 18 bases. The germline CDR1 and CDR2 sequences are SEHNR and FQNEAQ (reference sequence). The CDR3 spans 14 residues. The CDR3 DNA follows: TGTGCCAGCAGCCCCCAAGCGGTGCTGGGGGAGCAGTACTTC. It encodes CASSPQAVLGEQYF.

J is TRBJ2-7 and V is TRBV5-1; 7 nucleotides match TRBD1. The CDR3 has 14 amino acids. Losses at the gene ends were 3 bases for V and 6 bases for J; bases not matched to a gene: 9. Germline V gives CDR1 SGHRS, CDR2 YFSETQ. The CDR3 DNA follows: TGCGCCAGCAGCTCGGGACAGATTCCTGGCGAGCAGTACTTC. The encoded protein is CASSSGQIPGEQYF.

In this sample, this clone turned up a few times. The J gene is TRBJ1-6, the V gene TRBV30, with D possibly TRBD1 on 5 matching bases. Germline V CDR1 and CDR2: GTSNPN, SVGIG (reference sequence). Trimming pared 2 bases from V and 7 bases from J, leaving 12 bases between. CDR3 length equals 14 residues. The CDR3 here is CAWSLWDLNSPLHF. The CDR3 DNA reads TGTGCCTGGAGTCTCTGGGACTTGAATTCACCCCTCCACTTT.

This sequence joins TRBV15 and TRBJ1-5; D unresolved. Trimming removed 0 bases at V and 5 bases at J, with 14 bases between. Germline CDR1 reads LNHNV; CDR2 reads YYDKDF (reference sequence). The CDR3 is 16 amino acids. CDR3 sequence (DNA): TGTGCCACCAGCAGAGATCTAAGCCCCCCCCATCAGCCCCAGCATTTT. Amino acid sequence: CATSRDLSPPHQPQHF.